Below are 12 T cell receptor beta chains sequenced from a single sample in a study of cytomegalovirus exposure and HLA in healthy donors. The primer mix had 60 Vbeta and 13 Jbeta primers. The repertoire was sequenced with immunoSEQ multiplex PCR; TCRdb's copy has only in-frame clones and lacks some. The sample lists 110,000 to 150,000 clones, about 75% occurring once. The sample taken for sequencing was PBMCs. These receptors were taken from a man younger than 40 in good health and CMV-seronegative.

The genes are TRBV28 and TRBJ1-5; D not certain. CDR1 is MDHEN and CDR2 is SYDVKM in the germline V gene. This CDR3 spans 15 amino acids. Trimming shortened V by 0 bases and J by 0 bases, and 6 bases separated the two germline ends. Here the CDR3 reads CASSLWSDSNQPQHF. The DNA for the CDR3 is TGTGCCAGCAGTTTATGGTCAGATAGCAATCAGCCCCAGCATTTT.

The chain combines TRBV14 with TRBJ2-7; TRBD2 agrees at 8 bases. The ends lost 6 bases at V and 2 bases at J; junction bases unmatched: 3. From germline, CDR1 is SGHDN and CDR2 FVKESK. The CDR3 runs to 13 residues. This chain's CDR3 is CASRLSGTYEQYF. CDR3 sequence (DNA): TGTGCCAGCAGGCTTAGCGGGACCTACGAGCAGTACTTC.

This clone was counted only a few times. V and J are TRBV5-1 and TRBJ2-2; unclear D gene. The CDR3 totals 17 residues. Germline V gene data show CDR1 as SGHRS and CDR2 as YFSETQ. Between the trimmed V and J ends, which lost 5 bases and 2 bases, there was a span of 19 bases. CDR3 in amino acids: CASRISGLRINTGELFF. CDR3 DNA sequence: TGCGCCAGCAGGATCTCCGGGTTAAGGATTAACACCGGGGAGCTGTTTTTT. The full variable domain, completed using reference TRBV5-1 and TRBJ2-2, is KAGVTQTPRYLIKTRGQQVTLSCSPISGHRSVSWYQQTPGQGLQFLFEYFSETQRNKGNFPGRFSGRQFSNSRSEMNVSTLELGDSALYLCASRISGLRINTGELFFGEGSRLTVL.

This chain joins TRBV27 and TRBJ2-5, with a weak D call TRBD2 (6 bases). The germline gives CDR1 MNHEY, CDR2 SMNVEV (reference sequence). The CDR3 contains 13 residues. The V gene lost 3 bases and the J gene lost 4 bases, with 9 bases spanning the gap. CDR3 sequence: CASSFNGGETQYF. The CDR3 bases are TGTGCCAGCAGTTTTAACGGGGGAGAGACCCAGTACTTC.

This clone was seen a few times. The rearrangement joins TRBV29-1 to TRBJ2-7; 12 bases align to TRBD1. Looked up from germline, CDR1 is SQVTM and CDR2 is ANQGSEA. V shed 6 bases and J 6 bases; nucleotides not matched to a gene: 12. This CDR3 is 15 amino acids long. The CDR3 loop is CSVLSPGQGAGEQYF. The CDR3 DNA is TGCAGCGTCCTGAGCCCGGGACAGGGGGCTGGCGAGCAGTACTTC.

The gene calls are TRBV9 and TRBJ2-2; D may be TRBD2 (5 bases). Per germline, CDR1 SGDLS and CDR2 YYNGEE. This CDR3 is built from 16 residues. V gave up 4 bases and J gave up 7 bases, with 20 bases separating them. CDR3 DNA sequence: TGTGCCAGCAGCCTGCGGCTAGCTGCCGGTAACGGGGAGCTGTTTTTT. It is translated as CASSLRLAAGNGELFF.

V and J are TRBV10-3 and TRBJ2-3, with 7 bases lining up with TRBD2. V lost 3 bases, J lost 1 base, and 4 bases stayed unmatched. Per the germline V gene, CDR1 is ENHRY and CDR2 is SYGVKD. The CDR3 contains 15 residues. For the CDR3, the DNA is TGTGCCATCAGTGACGAGGGAGGGGGCACAGATACGCAGTATTTT. Translated, it gives CAISDEGGGTDTQYF.

This rearrangement joins TRBV11-3 to TRBJ2-2, with 9 nucleotides matching TRBD1. Germline V gene lookup returns CDR1 SGHNT and CDR2 YENEEA. V lost 4 bases and J lost 7; bases outside the gene matches: 7. CDR3 length equals 15 residues. The CDR3 DNA reads as TGTGCCAGCAGCTGGGGACAGGGCGAGAGCGGGGAGCTGTTTTTT. Amino acids: CASSWGQGESGELFF. Variable domain in full (rest from reference TRBV11-3 and TRBJ2-2): EAGVVQSPRYKIIEKKQPVAFWCNPISGHNTLYWYLQNLGQGPELLIRYENEEAVDDSQLPKDRFSAERLKGVDSTLKIQPAELGDSAVYLCASSWGQGESGELFFGEGSRLTVL.

The rearrangement joins TRBV7-8 to TRBJ2-2, with 7 nucleotides matching TRBD2. Germline V CDR1 and CDR2: SGHVS, FQNEAQ. V lost 6 bases to trimming and J lost 4 bases; unmatched junction nucleotides: 5. This CDR3 comprises 14 residues. CDR3: CASSSREGTGELFF. In DNA form, the CDR3 reads TGTGCCAGCAGTTCCAGGGAGGGCACCGGGGAGCTGTTTTTT.

This sequence joins TRBV7-6 and TRBJ1-1; D is ambiguous. The CDR3 sequence is 14 residues long. From germline, CDR1 is SGHVS and CDR2 FNYEAQ. V was shortened by 5 bases and J by 4 bases, with 14 bases between the two germline ends. The CDR3 loop is CASSRALEGTEAFF. CDR3 coding DNA: TGTGCCAGCAGCAGGGCTTTAGAGGGCACTGAAGCTTTCTTT.

This clone came up once. The chain links TRBV4-1 to TRBJ1-4; maybe TRBD1 (5 bases). This CDR3 spans 15 amino acids. Trimming removed 0 bases from V and 8 bases from J, with 13 bases in between. The V gene's germline CDR1 is MGHRA and CDR2 YSYEKL. The CDR3 nucleotides read TGCGCCAGCAGCCAAGAAAAGGGGCGCAGGGAAAAACTGTTTTTT. This gives the protein CASSQEKGRREKLFF.

The chain carries TRBV7-2 and TRBJ2-7; 10 bases match TRBD1. Per germline, CDR1 SGHTA and CDR2 FQGNSA. Unmatched junction bases numbered 10, after V lost 5 bases and J lost 0 bases. The CDR3 consists of 17 residues. The CDR3 region is CASSKTGTGELSYEQYF. The CDR3 coding sequence is TGTGCCAGCAGCAAAACCGGGACAGGGGAACTCTCCTACGAGCAGTACTTC.